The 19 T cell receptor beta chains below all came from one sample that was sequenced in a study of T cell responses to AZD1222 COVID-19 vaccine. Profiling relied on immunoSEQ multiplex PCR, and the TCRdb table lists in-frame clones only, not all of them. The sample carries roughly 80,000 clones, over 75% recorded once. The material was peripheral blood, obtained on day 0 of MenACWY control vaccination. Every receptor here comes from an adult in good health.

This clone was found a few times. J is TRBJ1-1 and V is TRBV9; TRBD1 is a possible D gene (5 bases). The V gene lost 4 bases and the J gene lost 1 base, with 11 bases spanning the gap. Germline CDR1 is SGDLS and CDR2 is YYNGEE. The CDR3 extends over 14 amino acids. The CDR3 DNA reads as TGTGCCAGCAGCCAATGGGGCCAGAACACTGAAGCTTTCTTT. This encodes CASSQWGQNTEAFF. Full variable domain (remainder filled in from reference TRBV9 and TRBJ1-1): DSGVTQTPKHLITATGQRVTLRCSPRSGDLSVYWYQQSLDQGLQFLIQYYNGEERAKGNILERFSAQQFPDLHSELNLSSLELGDSALYFCASSQWGQNTEAFFGQGTRLTVV.

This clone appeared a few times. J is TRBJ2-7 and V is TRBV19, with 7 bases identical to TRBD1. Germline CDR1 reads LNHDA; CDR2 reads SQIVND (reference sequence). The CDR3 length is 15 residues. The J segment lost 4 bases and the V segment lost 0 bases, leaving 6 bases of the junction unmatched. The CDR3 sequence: CASSIDGTAQYEQYF. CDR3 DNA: TGTGCCAGTAGTATAGATGGGACAGCCCAATACGAGCAGTACTTC.

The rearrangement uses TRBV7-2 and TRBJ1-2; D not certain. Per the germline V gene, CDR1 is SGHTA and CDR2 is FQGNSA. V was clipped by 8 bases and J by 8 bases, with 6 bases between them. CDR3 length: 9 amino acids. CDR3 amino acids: CASSPGYTF. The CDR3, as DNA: TGTGCCAGCTCCCCGGGCTACACCTTC.

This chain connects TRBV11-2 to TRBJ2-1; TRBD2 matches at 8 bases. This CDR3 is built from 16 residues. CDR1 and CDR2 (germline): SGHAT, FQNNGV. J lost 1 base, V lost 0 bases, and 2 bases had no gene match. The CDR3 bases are TGTGCCAGCAGCTTAGAGGCGGGGGGATCCTACAATGAGCAGTTCTTC. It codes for CASSLEAGGSYNEQFF.

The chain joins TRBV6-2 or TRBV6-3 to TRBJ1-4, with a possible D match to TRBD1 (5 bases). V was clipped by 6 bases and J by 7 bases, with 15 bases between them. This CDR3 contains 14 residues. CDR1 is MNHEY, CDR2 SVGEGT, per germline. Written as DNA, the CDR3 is TGTGCCAGCAGCCCAGGGTCCCCGCCTGAAAAACTGTTTTTT. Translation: CASSPGSPPEKLFF.

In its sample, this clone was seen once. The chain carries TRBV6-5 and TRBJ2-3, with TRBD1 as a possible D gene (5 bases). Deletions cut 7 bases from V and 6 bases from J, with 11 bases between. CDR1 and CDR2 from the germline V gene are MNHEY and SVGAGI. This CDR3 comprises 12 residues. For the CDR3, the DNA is TGTGCCAGCACCCTTAAGGGGGATACGCAGTATTTT. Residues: CASTLKGDTQYF.

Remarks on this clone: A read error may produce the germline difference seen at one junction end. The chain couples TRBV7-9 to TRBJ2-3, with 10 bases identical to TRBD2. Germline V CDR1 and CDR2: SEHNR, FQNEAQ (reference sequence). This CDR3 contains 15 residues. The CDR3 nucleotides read TGTGCCAGCAGCATAGCGGGGGGCGGGACAGATACGCAGTATTTT. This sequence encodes CASSIAGGGTDTQYF.

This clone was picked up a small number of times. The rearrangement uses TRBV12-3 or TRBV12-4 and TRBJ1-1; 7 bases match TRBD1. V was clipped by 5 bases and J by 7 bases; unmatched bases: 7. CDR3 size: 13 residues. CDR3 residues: CASSRQGSREAFF. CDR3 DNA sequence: TGTGCCAGCAGTCGACAGGGATCCCGTGAAGCTTTCTTT.

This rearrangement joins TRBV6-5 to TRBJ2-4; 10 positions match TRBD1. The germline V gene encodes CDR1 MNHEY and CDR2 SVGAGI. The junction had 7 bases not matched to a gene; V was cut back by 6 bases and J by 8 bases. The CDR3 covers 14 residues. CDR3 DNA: TGTGCCAGCAGGGCCCGGGACAGGGGATACATTCAGTACTTC. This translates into CASRARDRGYIQYF.

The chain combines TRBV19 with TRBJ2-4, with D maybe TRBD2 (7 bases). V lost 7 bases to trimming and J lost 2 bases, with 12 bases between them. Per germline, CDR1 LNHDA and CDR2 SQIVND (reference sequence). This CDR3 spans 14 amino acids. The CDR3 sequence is CASKGGPSKNIQYF. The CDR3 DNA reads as TGTGCCAGTAAGGGGGGGCCCTCCAAAAACATTCAGTACTTC.

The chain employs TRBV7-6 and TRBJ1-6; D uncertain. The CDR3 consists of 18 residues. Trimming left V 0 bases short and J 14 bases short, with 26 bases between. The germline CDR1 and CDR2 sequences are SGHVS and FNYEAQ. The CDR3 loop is CASSLASQRSGPIITLHF. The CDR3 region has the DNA TGTGCCAGCAGCTTAGCGTCGCAGAGGTCCGGTCCAATTATAACCCTCCACTTT.

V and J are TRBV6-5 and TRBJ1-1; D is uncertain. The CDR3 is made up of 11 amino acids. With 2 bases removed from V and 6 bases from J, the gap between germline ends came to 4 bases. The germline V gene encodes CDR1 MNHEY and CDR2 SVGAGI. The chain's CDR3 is CASSYGPEAFF. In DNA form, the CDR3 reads TGTGCCAGCAGTTACGGTCCTGAAGCTTTCTTT.

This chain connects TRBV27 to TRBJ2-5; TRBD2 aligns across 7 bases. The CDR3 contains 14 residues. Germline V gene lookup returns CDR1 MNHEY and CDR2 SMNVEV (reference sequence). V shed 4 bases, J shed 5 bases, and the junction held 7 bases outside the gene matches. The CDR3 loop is CASSSSPGGETQYF. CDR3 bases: TGTGCCAGCAGTTCTTCTCCGGGGGGTGAGACCCAGTACTTC.

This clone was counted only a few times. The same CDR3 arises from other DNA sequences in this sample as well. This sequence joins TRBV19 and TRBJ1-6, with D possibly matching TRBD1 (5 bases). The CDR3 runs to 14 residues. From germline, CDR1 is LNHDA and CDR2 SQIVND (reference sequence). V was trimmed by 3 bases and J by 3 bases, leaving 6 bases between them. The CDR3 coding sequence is TGTGCCAGTAGTATGGGGGGCTATAATTCACCCCTCCACTTT. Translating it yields CASSMGGYNSPLHF.

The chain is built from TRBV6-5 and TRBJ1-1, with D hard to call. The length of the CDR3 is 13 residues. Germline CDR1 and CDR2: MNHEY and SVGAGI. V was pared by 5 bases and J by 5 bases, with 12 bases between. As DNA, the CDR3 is TGTGCCAGCAGTCCTGGACCGATTACTGAAGCTTTCTTT. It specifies CASSPGPITEAFF.

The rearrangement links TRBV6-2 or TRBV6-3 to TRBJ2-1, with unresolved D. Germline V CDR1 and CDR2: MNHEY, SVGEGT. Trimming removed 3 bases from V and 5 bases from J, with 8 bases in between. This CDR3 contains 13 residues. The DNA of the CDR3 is TGTGCCAGCAGTTATGGGCGGAACAATGAGCAGTTCTTC. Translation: CASSYGRNNEQFF.

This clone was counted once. CDR3 nucleotides: TGCGCCAGCAGCCAAGACCTGATGGGTTATAACACCATATATTTT. Residues: CASSQDLMGYNTIYF. The V gene is TRBV4-3, the J gene TRBJ1-3; D unresolved. V was trimmed by 0 bases and J by 7 bases, leaving 13 bases between them. CDR1 and CDR2 (germline): LGHNA, YSLEER. This CDR3 contains 15 residues.

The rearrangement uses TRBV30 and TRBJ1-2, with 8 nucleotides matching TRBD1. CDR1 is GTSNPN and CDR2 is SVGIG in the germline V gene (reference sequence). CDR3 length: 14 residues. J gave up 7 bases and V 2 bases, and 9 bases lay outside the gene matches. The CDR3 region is CAWSLDRVAGGYTF. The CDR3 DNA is TGTGCCTGGAGTTTGGACAGGGTAGCGGGTGGCTACACCTTC.

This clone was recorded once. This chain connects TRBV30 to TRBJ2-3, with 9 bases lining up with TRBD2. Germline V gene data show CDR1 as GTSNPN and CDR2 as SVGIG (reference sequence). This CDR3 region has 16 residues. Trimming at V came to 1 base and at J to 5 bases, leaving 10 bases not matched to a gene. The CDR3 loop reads CAWSGRSGGYKDTQYF. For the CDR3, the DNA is TGTGCCTGGAGTGGGCGAAGCGGGGGGTATAAAGATACGCAGTATTTT.